The 15 T cell receptor beta chains below were found in one sample sequenced in a study of CD8 T cell repertoires and HIV-1 epitope variants (dated by TCRdb to the early 2020s). Library construction relied on the immunoSEQ multiplex PCR assay. TCRdb limited this immuneACCESS table to in-frame rearrangements with V and J called. A share of clones is missing; checked studies link under half to unresolved V genes, and the rest is unexplained. The sample table records tens of thousands of clones; 70% to 75% of these occur just once. The ten most abundant clones make up 20% to 30% of the sample. Input material: uncultured baseline CD8+ T cells from peripheral blood mononuclear cells (PBMCs). These receptors were obtained from a male donor with HIV.

J is TRBJ1-5 and V is TRBV28; D call uncertain. Germline lookup yields CDR1 MDHEN and CDR2 SYDVKM. This CDR3 spans 13 amino acids. V was cut by 5 bases and J by 4 bases, with 9 bases left in between. The CDR3 here is CASSPNSNQPQHF. DNA of the CDR3: TGTGCCAGCAGTCCGAATAGTAATCAGCCCCAGCATTTT. Drawing the rest from reference TRBV28 and TRBJ1-5, the complete variable domain is DVKVTQSSRYLVKRTGEKVFLECVQDMDHENMFWYRQDPGLGLRLIYFSYDVKMKEKGDIPEGYSVSREKKERFSLILESASTNQTSMYLCASSPNSNQPQHFGDGTRLSIL.

The chain recombines TRBV7-2 with TRBJ1-3; 7 bases are a match to TRBD1. CDR3 size: 15 residues. Germline CDR1 and CDR2: SGHTA and FQGNSA. Trimming took 5 bases from V and 3 from J; bases not matched to a gene: 7. The CDR3 nucleotides are TGTGCCAGCAGCACGAACAGGGGTAATGGAAACACCATATATTTT. Translation: CASSTNRGNGNTIYF. The whole variable domain, filled in from reference TRBV7-2 and TRBJ1-3, reads GAGVSQSPSNKVTEKGKDVELRCDPISGHTALYWYRQSLGQGLEFLIYFQGNSAPDKSGLPSDRFSAERTGGSVSTLTIQRTQQEDSAVYLCASSTNRGNGNTIYFGEGSWLTVV.

The chain joins TRBV6-5 to TRBJ1-1; TRBD1 agrees at 10 bases. The CDR3 spans 14 residues. Trimming removed 6 bases from V and 10 bases from J; junction bases left unmatched: 11. Germline loops: CDR1 MNHEY, CDR2 SVGAGI. In DNA, the CDR3 is TGTGCCAGCAGGGCGAGACAGGGGGCAGGTCGAGCTTTCTTT. Translated, it gives CASRARQGAGRAFF.

The CDR3 spells CASSPGLPYEQYF. DNA for the CDR3: TGCGCCAGCAGCCCTGGACTCCCCTACGAGCAGTACTTC. The chain uses TRBV10-1 and TRBJ2-7; D is possibly TRBD2 (5 bases). There are 13 residues in the CDR3. V was clipped by 6 bases and J by 2 bases, with 11 bases between them. Germline CDR1 and CDR2: WNHNN and SYGVQD (reference sequence).

The CDR3 nucleotides read TGTGCCAGTAGTACCGCATCCGGGACAGGGAACACTGAAGCTTTCTTT. Amino acid sequence: CASSTASGTGNTEAFF. The rearrangement uses TRBV19 and TRBJ1-1, with 8 positions matching TRBD1. There are 16 residues in the CDR3. CDR1 is LNHDA and CDR2 is SQIVND in the germline V gene (reference sequence). V shed 4 bases and J 1 base; nucleotides not matched to a gene: 8. The full variable domain, in which reference TRBV19 and TRBJ1-1 provide the parts outside the CDR3, is DGGITQSPKYLFRKEGQNVTLSCEQNLNHDAMYWYRQDPGQGLRLIYYSQIVNDFQKGDIAEGYSVSREKKESFPLTVTSAQKNPTAFYLCASSTASGTGNTEAFFGQGTRLTVV.

This sequence joins TRBV7-3 and TRBJ2-7, with D uncertain. Between the trimmed V and J ends, which lost 5 bases and 2 bases, there was a span of 13 bases. CDR1 SGHTA and CDR2 FQGTGA come from the germline V gene. This CDR3 is built from 14 residues. The CDR3 loop is CASSEDPDTYEQYF. CDR3 nucleotide sequence: TGTGCCAGCAGCGAAGACCCGGATACCTACGAGCAGTACTTC.

This clone occurred a few times. The J gene is TRBJ2-7, the V gene TRBV19, with a tentative D call TRBD2 (5 bases). CDR1 LNHDA and CDR2 SQIVND come from the germline V gene (reference sequence). There are 12 residues in the CDR3. V was cut by 6 bases and J by 3 bases, with 9 bases left in between. The CDR3 region has the DNA TGTGCCAGTAGAGACCGGGGCTACGAGCAGTACTTC. This sequence encodes CASRDRGYEQYF.

There are many counts of this clone. The DNA of the CDR3 is TGCAGCGTTGCAGCGGGAGAACTCACTTACAATGAGCAGTTCTTC. Amino acids: CSVAAGELTYNEQFF. J is TRBJ2-1 and V is TRBV29-1; the match to TRBD2 covers 8 bases. This CDR3 comprises 15 residues. Germline V gene data show CDR1 as SQVTM and CDR2 as ANQGSEA. The V and J ends lost 4 bases and 4 bases, in that order; junction bases with no gene match: 9.

The CDR3 DNA reads as TGTGCCTGGACCGCGGGTAACTATGGCTACACCTTC. Amino acids: CAWTAGNYGYTF. The gene calls are TRBV30 and TRBJ1-2, with D hard to call. The CDR3 is made up of 12 amino acids. Germline CDR1 and CDR2: GTSNPN and SVGIG (reference sequence). Between the trimmed V and J ends, which lost 4 bases and 1 base, there was a span of 7 bases.

The gene calls are TRBV2 and TRBJ1-1; D unresolved. V lost 9 bases to trimming and J lost 5 bases, with 13 bases between them. Germline V gives CDR1 SNHLY, CDR2 FYNNEI. The CDR3 is made up of 12 amino acids. The CDR3 nucleotides are TGTGCCAGTAAGAACCAAGGGACTGAAGCTTTCTTT. Protein sequence: CASKNQGTEAFF. Full variable domain (rest looked up from reference TRBV2 and TRBJ1-1): EPEVTQTPSHQVTQMGQEVILRCVPISNHLYFYWYRQILGQKVEFLVSFYNNEISEKSEIFDDQFSVERPDGSNFTLKIRSTKLEDSAMYFCASKNQGTEAFFGQGTRLTVV.

The chain combines TRBV7-6 with TRBJ2-3, with 7 positions matching TRBD2. This CDR3 has 18 residues. Germline lookup yields CDR1 SGHVS and CDR2 FNYEAQ. V was clipped by 4 bases and J by 4 bases; unmatched bases: 17. The chain's CDR3 is CASSSSLSQRGNADTQYF. The CDR3, as DNA: TGTGCCAGCAGCTCCAGCCTTTCTCAGCGGGGTAACGCAGATACGCAGTATTTT.

This chain links TRBV5-1 with TRBJ2-5, with a possible D match to TRBD2 (5 bases). The germline V gene has CDR1 SGHRS and CDR2 YFSETQ. The CDR3 covers 13 residues. Trimming removed 2 bases from V and 7 bases from J, with 12 bases in between. DNA of the CDR3: TGCGCCAGCAGCTTAAGTCCGGCGGGGACCCAGTACTTC. Translating it yields CASSLSPAGTQYF.

This chain connects TRBV28 to TRBJ1-4; 9 positions match TRBD1. V shed 6 bases and J 2 bases; nucleotides not matched to a gene: 7. The germline CDR1 and CDR2 sequences are MDHEN and SYDVKM. This CDR3 is 16 amino acids long. CDR3 coding DNA: TGTGCCAGCAGCTCCGGGACAGGGATCACTAATGAAAAACTGTTTTTT. Translating it yields CASSSGTGITNEKLFF.

The V gene is TRBV5-1, the J gene TRBJ1-1; TRBD1 matches at 7 bases. Germline CDR1 SGHRS, CDR2 YFSETQ. The CDR3 consists of 14 residues. J lost 4 bases, V lost 2 bases, and 5 bases had no gene match. The CDR3 DNA sequence: TGCGCCAGCAGCTTTGCTCAGGGGGGCACTGAAGCTTTCTTT. Its protein is CASSFAQGGTEAFF.

This clone was counted only a few times. This rearrangement joins TRBV27 to TRBJ1-6; D remains unclear. The CDR3 is made up of 12 amino acids. Germline values: CDR1 MNHEY, CDR2 SMNVEV (reference sequence). Trimming left V 2 bases short and J 10 bases short, with 6 bases between. The CDR3 DNA follows: TGTGCCAGCAGTTTAGCGGGGTCACCCCTCCACTTT. Translation gives CASSLAGSPLHF.